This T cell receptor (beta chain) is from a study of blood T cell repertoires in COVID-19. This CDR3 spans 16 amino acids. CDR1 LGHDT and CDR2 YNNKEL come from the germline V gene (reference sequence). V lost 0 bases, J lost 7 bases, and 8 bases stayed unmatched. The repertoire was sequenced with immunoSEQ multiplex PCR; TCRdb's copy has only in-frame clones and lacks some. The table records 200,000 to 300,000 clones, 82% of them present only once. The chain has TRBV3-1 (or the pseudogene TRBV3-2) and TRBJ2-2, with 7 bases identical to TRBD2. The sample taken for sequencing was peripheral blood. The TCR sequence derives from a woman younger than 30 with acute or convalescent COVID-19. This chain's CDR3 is CASSQEGGRGGGELFF. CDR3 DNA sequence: TGTGCCAGCAGCCAAGAGGGCGGGAGAGGTGGCGGGGAGCTGTTTTTT.